This T cell receptor (beta chain) was retrieved from a study of T-cell memory formation after mild COVID-19. The wider study: In these data, TCR clusters were largely donor specific. Points from the study as a whole: There were some responding clones in pre-infection memory, which suggested that cross-reactive memory had joined.

TCRdb recomputed calls from the 5' RACE reads with MiXCR, one row per CDR3 protein. Of about half a million distinct CDR3 sequences in the sample, approximately 18% were seen once. Germline CDR1 and CDR2: MNHNS and SASEGT. The CDR3 is 14 residues long. Trimming took off 3 bases at V and 2 bases at J, with 10 bases between the two ends. On this clonotype: Its antigen is currently unknown.

The TCR comes from an adult woman who had mild COVID-19 (a few samples of this study predate the infection). Cell type and time point are not known. Sequencing used PBMCs or a T cell subset sorted from them (not recorded which). V and J are TRBV6-1 and TRBJ1-2; D possibly corresponds to TRBD1 (5 bases). The DNA of the CDR3 is TGTGCCAGCAGTGATCGGTGGGGGAACTATGGCTACACCTTC. Translated: CASSDRWGNYGYTF.